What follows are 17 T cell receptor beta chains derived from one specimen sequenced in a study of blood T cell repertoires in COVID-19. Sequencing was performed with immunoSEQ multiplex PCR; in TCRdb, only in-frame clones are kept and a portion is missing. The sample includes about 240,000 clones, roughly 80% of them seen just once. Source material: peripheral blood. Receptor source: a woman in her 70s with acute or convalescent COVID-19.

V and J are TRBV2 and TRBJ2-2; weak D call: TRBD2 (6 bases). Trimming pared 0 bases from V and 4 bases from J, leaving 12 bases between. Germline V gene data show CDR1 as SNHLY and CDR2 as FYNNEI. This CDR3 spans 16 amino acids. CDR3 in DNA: TGTGCCAGCAGTGAAGCTGGGGGGACCGGCACCGGGGAGCTGTTTTTT. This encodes CASSEAGGTGTGELFF.

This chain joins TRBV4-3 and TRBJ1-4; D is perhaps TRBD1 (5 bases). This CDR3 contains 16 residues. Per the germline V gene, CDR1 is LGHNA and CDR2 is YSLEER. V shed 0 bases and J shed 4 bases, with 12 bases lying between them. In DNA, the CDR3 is TGCGCCAGCAGCCAAGATAAGGCAGGGTTTAATGAAAAACTGTTTTTT. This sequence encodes CASSQDKAGFNEKLFF.

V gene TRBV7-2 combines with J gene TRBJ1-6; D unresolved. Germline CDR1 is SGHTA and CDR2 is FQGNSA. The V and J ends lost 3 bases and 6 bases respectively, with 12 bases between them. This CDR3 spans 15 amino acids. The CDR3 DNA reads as TGTGCCAGCAGCTTTGTTGGGCAGCTTAATTCACCCCTCCACTTT. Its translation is CASSFVGQLNSPLHF. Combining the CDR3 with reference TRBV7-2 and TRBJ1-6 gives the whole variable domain GAGVSQSPSNKVTEKGKDVELRCDPISGHTALYWYRQSLGQGLEFLIYFQGNSAPDKSGLPSDRFSAERTGGSVSTLTIQRTQQEDSAVYLCASSFVGQLNSPLHFGNGTRLTVT.

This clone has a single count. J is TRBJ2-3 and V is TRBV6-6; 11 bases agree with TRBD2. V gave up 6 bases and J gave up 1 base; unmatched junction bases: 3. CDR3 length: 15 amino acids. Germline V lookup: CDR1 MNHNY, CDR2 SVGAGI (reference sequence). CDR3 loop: CASRRTSGRTDTQYF. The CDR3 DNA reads TGTGCCAGCAGGAGGACTAGCGGGCGCACAGATACGCAGTATTTT.

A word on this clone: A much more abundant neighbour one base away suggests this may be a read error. CDR3 DNA sequence: TGCGCCAGCAGCCTTACGAACACCGGGGAGCTGTTTTTT. As protein: CASSLTNTGELFF. The genes are TRBV5-1 and TRBJ2-2; D is uncertain. The germline V and J ends were trimmed by 4 bases and 0 bases, with 4 bases remaining between them. Germline V lookup: CDR1 SGHRS, CDR2 YFSETQ. The CDR3 has 13 residues.

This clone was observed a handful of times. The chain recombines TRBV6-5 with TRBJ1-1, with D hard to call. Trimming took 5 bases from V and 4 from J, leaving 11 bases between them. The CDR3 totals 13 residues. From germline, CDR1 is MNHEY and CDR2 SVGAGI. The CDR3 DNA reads TGTGCCAGCAGTACAGCGGTGACCACTGAAGCTTTCTTT. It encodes CASSTAVTTEAFF.

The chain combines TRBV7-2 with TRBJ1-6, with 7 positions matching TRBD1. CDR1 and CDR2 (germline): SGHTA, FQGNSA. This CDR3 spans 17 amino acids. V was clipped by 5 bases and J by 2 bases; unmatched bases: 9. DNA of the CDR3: TGTGCCAGCAGCCCCTCGACAGGGAGAACCTATAATTCACCCCTCCACTTT. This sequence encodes CASSPSTGRTYNSPLHF.

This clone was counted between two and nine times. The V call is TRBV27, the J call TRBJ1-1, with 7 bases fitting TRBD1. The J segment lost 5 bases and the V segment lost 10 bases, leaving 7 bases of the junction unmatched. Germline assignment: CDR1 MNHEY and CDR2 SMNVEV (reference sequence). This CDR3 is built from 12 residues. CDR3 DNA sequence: TGTGCCACCGGAACAGGGGTTACTGAAGCTTTCTTT. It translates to CATGTGVTEAFF.

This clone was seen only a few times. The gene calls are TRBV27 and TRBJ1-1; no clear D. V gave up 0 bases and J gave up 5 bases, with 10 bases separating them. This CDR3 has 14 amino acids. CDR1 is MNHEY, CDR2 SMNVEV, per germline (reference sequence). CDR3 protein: CASSLSPDLTEAFF. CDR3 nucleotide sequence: TGTGCCAGCAGTTTATCCCCGGACTTAACTGAAGCTTTCTTT.

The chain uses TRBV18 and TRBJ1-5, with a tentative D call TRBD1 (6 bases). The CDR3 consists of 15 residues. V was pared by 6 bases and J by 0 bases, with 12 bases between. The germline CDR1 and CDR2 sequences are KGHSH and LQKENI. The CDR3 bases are TGTGCCAGCTCCCAAGGACAGACTAGCAATCAGCCCCAGCATTTT. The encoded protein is CASSQGQTSNQPQHF.

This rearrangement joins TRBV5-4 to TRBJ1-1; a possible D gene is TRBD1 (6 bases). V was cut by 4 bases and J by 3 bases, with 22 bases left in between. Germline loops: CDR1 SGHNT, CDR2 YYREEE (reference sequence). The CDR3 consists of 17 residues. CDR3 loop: CASSLKVDSQTYTEAFF. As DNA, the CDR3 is TGTGCCAGCAGCCTCAAAGTGGACAGTCAAACCTACACTGAAGCTTTCTTT. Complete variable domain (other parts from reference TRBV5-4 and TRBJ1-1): ETGVTQSPTHLIKTRGQQVTLRCSSQSGHNTVSWYQQALGQGPQFIFQYYREEENGRGNFPPRFSGLQFPNYSSELNVNALELDDSALYLCASSLKVDSQTYTEAFFGQGTRLTVV.

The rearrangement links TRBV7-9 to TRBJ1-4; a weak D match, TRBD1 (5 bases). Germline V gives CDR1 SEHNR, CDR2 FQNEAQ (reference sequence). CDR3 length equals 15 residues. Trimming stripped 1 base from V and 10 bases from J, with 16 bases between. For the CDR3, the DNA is TGTGCCAGCAGCTTAGACGGGACTACAAAGGGAAAACTGTTTTTT. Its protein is CASSLDGTTKGKLFF.

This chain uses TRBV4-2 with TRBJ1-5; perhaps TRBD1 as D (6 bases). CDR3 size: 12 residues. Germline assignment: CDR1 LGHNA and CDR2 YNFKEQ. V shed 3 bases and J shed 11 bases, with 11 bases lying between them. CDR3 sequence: CASSHTGKAQHF. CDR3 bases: TGTGCCAGCAGCCATACAGGGAAGGCCCAGCATTTT.

In DNA form, the CDR3 reads TGTGCCAGCAGCATTGGTCCAGGCCAAGAGACCCAGTACTTC. Protein product: CASSIGPGQETQYF. This chain connects TRBV5-4 to TRBJ2-5; D remains ambiguous. The V and J ends lost 4 bases and 1 base respectively, with 11 bases between them. The CDR3 has 14 amino acids. CDR1 and CDR2 (germline): SGHNT, YYREEE (reference sequence).

CDR3 amino acids: CASSLASAGVGNEQFF. The CDR3 DNA is TGCGCCAGCAGCTTGGCCTCGGCAGGGGTGGGCAATGAGCAGTTCTTC. The genes are TRBV5-1 and TRBJ2-1; TRBD1 is a possible D gene (6 bases). The CDR3 sequence is 16 residues long. Trimming removed 0 bases from V and 6 bases from J, with 16 bases in between. Germline values: CDR1 SGHRS, CDR2 YFSETQ.

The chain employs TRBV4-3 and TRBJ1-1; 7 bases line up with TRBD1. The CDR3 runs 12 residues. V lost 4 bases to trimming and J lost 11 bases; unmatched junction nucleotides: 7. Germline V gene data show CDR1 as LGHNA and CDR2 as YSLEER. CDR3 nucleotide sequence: TGCGCCAGCAGCCCGACAGGGCTAGAGGCTTTCTTT. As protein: CASSPTGLEAFF.

The CDR3 DNA follows: TGTGCCAGCAGGCCTTTTGCAGGGAAAGTTTCACCCCTCCACTTT. Amino acid sequence: CASRPFAGKVSPLHF. This rearrangement joins TRBV28 to TRBJ1-6; tentative D call: TRBD1 (5 bases). The CDR3 length is 15 residues. The V and J ends lost 6 bases and 9 bases respectively, with 18 bases between them. Germline-derived CDR1 and CDR2 are MDHEN and SYDVKM.